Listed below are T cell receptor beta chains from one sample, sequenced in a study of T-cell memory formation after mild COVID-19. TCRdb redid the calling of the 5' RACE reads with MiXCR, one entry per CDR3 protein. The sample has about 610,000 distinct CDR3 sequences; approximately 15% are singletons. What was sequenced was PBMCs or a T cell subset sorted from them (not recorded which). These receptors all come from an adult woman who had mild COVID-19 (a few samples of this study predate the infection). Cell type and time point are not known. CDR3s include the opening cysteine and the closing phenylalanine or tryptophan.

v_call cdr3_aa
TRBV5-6 CASSLGGQVNTEAFF
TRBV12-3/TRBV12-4 CASAQAGHAEQASLELFF
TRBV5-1 CASSSLADLYNEQFF
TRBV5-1 CASSSGGVEYF
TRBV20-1 CSARDRVRTYEQYF
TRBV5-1 CASSRTGDQPQHF
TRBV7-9 CASSPRGRDTDTQYF
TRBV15 CATSNSSWWRSYEQYF
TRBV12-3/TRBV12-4 CASSPLTEAFF
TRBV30 CAWKLGDSSYEQYF
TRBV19 CATAAGASYEQYF
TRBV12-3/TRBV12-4 CASQGQGSNQPQHF
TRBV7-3 CASSAGTSMLLPGNEQFF
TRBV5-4 CASRGVPGSNTEAFF
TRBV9 CASSEELRSYEQYF
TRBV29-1 CSVEEAGGSYEQYF
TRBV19 CASNPQSGLGETQYF
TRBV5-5 CASSLGYNYEQYF
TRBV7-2 CASSQRGGDTQYF
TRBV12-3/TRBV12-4 CASSLTWGNTGELFF
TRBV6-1 CASMGQYF
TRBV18 CASSPLYYRGEGSGANVLTF
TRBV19 CATRPNRVSVRTEAFF
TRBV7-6 CASSSRPGLVQETQYF
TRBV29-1 CSVERGGADTEAFF
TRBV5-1 CASSLPGSYGYTF
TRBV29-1 CSVLYSGGGEQFF
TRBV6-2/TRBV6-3 CASSFLGGTSGSSYNEQFF
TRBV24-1 CATSAQDRREQYF
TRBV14 CASSQGVWEQYF
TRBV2 CASSRQGAHEQYF
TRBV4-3 CASSQDFGTGFADTQYF
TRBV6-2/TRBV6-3 CASSYHVSTAINQPQHF
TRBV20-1 CSARPTSGETQYF
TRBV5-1 CASSQSSGTSGRIEQYF
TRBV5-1 CASSGGTRDTEAFF
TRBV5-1 CASSLAGSSSVTGELFF
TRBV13 CASSLGLDRMANEQFF
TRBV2 CASSRPRQGRSYEQYF